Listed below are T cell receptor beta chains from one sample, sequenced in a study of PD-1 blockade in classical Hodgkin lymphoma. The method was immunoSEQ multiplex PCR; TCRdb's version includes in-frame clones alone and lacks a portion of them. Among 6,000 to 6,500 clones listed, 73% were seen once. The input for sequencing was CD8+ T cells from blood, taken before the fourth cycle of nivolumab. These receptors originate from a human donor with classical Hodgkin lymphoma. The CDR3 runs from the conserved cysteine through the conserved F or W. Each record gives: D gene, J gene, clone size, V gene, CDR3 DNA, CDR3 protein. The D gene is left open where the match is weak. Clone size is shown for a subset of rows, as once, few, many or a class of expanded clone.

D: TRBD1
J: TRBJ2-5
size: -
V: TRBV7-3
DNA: TGTGCCAGCAGCTCTTACCGGGACAGGTGGGTTATGGGGGAGACCCAGTACTTC
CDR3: CASSSYRDRWVMGETQYF

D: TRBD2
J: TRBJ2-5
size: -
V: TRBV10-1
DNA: TGCGCCAGCAGTGAGATGCGGGAGACGGGGGAGACCCAGTACTTC
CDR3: CASSEMRETGETQYF

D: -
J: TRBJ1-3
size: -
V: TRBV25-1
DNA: TGTGCCAGCAGTGAAGGTCGGAACGGTGTCTCTGGAAACACCATATATTTT
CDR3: CASSEGRNGVSGNTIYF

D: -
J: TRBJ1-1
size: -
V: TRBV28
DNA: TGTGCCAGCAGCCGACAGTCACGGCGGAACACTGAAGCTTTCTTT
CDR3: CASSRQSRRNTEAFF

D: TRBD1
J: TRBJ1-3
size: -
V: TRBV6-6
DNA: TGTGCCAGCAGTTACACGACAGGGCCTGGAAACACCATATATTTT
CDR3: CASSYTTGPGNTIYF

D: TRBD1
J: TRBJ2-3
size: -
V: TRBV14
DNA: TGTGCCGGCAGCCAAGGACAGGGGGGTTCCACAGATACGCAGTATTTT
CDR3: CAGSQGQGGSTDTQYF

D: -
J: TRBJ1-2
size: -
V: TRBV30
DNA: TGTGCCTGGAGTTTGGCCGGCTTTTATGGCTACACCTTC
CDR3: CAWSLAGFYGYTF

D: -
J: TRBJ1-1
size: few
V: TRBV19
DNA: TGTGCCAGTAGTATAGGTAGTCTCACTGAAGCTTTCTTT
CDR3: CASSIGSLTEAFF

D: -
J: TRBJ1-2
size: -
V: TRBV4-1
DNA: TGCGCCAGCAGCCAAGAAAGGGCATTGGACTATGGCTACACCTTC
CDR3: CASSQERALDYGYTF

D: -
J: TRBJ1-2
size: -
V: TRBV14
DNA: TGTGCCAGCAGCCAAGCAGGGATACATGGCTACACCTTC
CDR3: CASSQAGIHGYTF